This T cell receptor (beta chain) was recovered during a study of OX40 agonist ivuxolimab in advanced cancers. On the study more broadly: Subjects had a mean age of around 60 years, with a range of about 23 to 90; more than 70% were male. Partial responses occurred in three patients (one hepatocellular carcinoma, two cutaneous melanoma). Under the entry rules, prior anti-PD-1, anti-PD-L1 or anti-CTLA-4 therapy was allowed, and approximately 36% had some. Study-level results: Clonal expansion by week 6 occurred in CD4+ and CD8+ blood T cells (at 0.1 to 3.0 mg/kg).

CDR3 size: 18 residues. Trimming removed 5 bases from V and 0 bases from J, with 17 bases in between. Germline loops: CDR1 SGHVS, CDR2 FQNEAQ. Clones were read by immunoSEQ multiplex PCR, and TCRdb kept only the in-frame ones, dropping some. This sample has about 64,000 clones, with roughly 80% found just once. As regards this clone: What it binds is not known.

This clonotype was sampled from an adult with an advanced solid tumor such as melanoma, head and neck, liver or kidney cancer. The rearrangement links TRBV7-8 to TRBJ1-6, with D maybe TRBD1 (5 bases). Specimen: CD4+ or CD8+ T cells sorted from blood, collected in a trial of the OX40 agonist ivuxolimab. CDR3 nucleotides: TGTGCCAGCAGCCCTAGGGGCGAGGGCAGCTCCTATAATTCACCCCTCCACTTT. Its protein is CASSPRGEGSSYNSPLHF.